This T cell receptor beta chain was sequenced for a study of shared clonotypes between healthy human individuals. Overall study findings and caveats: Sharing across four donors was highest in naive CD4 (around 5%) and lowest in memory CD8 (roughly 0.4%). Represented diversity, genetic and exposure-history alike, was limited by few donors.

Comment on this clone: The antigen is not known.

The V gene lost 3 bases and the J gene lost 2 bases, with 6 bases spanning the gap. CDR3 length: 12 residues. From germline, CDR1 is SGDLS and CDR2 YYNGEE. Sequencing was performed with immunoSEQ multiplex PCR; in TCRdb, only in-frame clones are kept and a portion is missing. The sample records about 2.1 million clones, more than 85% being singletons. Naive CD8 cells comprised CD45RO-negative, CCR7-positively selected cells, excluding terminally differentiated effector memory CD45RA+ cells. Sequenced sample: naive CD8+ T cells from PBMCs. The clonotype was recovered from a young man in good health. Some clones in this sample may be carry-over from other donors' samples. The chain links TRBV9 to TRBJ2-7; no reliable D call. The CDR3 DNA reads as TGTGCCAGCAGCGGTCCTACCTACGAGCAGTACTTC. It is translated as CASSGPTYEQYF.